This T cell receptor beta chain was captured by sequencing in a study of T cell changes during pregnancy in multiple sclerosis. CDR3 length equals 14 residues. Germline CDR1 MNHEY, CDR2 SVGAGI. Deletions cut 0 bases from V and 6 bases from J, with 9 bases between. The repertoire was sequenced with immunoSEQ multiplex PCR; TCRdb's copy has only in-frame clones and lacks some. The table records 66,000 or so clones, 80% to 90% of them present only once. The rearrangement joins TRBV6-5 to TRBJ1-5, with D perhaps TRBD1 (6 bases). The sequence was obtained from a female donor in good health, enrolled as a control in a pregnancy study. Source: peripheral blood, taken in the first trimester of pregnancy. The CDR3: CASSYSGGAQPQHF. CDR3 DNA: TGTGCCAGCAGTTACTCGGGGGGGGCTCAGCCCCAGCATTTT.